The entry that follows covers one T cell receptor (beta chain) sequence. Its antigen is unknown. V was pared by 2 bases and J by 5 bases, with 13 bases between. Germline CDR1 is MNHEY and CDR2 is SVGAGI. The CDR3 spans 14 residues. The data were taken from a study of blood T cells in healthy people across ages. Study conclusions and caveats: The unknown donor CMV status may have confounded expanded clonotype changes.

The study recruited healthy Caucasian donors from Russia who were aged about 6 to 90. A second roughly 7 to 11 cycle PCR used barcoded and J-beta primers. Every single cDNA molecule received a tag from a template-switch adaptor with 12 random nucleotides. One entry per CDR3 protein results from TCRdb running MiXCR on the 5' RACE reads. The table lists roughly 1.4 million distinct CDR3 sequences, roughly 59% of them singletons. The specimen was blood. The rearrangement joins TRBV6-5 to TRBJ2-7; tentatively, D is TRBD2 (5 bases). This receptor was obtained from a man aged 18 to 29 in good health. CDR3 protein: CASSYREGNHEQYF. Written as DNA, the CDR3 is TGTGCCAGCAGTTACCGGGAAGGGAACCACGAGCAGTACTTC.